Listed here is a single T cell receptor (beta chain). The sample comes from a study of blood T cell repertoires in COVID-19. Study-level background: Samples came from the United States, Italy and Spain, spanning acute and convalescent COVID-19.

Sequencing was performed with immunoSEQ multiplex PCR; in TCRdb, only in-frame clones are kept and a portion is missing. The data contain roughly 150,000 clones, 80% to 90% of them singletons. The CDR3 spans 11 residues. Looked up from germline, CDR1 is SGHVS and CDR2 is FNYEAQ. The V end was cut by 4 bases, the J end by 3 bases, with 4 bases between. This receptor was identified in a woman over 75 with acute or convalescent COVID-19. Sample: peripheral blood. The chain couples TRBV7-6 to TRBJ2-7; D gene ambiguous. For the CDR3, the DNA is TGTGCCAGCAGCTCACTCTACGAGCAGTACTTC. It codes for CASSSLYEQYF.